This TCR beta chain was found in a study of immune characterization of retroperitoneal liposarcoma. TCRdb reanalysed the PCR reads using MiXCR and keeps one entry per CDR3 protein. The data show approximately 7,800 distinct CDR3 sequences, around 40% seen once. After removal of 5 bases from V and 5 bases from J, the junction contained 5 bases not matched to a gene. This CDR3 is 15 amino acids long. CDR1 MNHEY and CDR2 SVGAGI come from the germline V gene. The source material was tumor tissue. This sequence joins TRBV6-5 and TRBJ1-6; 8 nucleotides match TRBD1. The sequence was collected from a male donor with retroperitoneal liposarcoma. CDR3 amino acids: CASSETTGDNSPLHF. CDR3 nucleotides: TGTGCCAGCAGTGAGACGACAGGGGATAATTCACCCCTCCACTTT.